Each of the 21 T cell receptor beta chains below was sequenced from the same sample in a study of CD8 T cells in ankylosing spondylitis (dated by TCRdb to 2016 to 2017). Library construction relied on 5' RACE. Sequencing was carried out with an Illumina HiSeq 2500. TCRdb applied fastp at Q25 and MiXCR to the public reads, then kept only in-frame beta chains. Records with the same CDR3 protein are collapsed into one entry carrying the most frequent genes and DNA. The sample records roughly 180,000 distinct CDR3 sequences, 8.5% to 10% of which are singletons. The ten top clones hold about 15% of the sample. Sequencing input: blood, either unsorted or a sorted T cell fraction (not recorded which). The receptors stem from a female donor with ankylosing spondylitis or in good health (not recorded which).

Only a few counts were recorded for this clonotype. The chain employs TRBV30 and TRBJ2-1; a weak D match, TRBD2 (5 bases). The CDR3 contains 15 residues. Trimming shortened V by 4 bases and J by 0 bases, and 13 bases separated the two germline ends. Per germline, CDR1 GTSNPN and CDR2 SVGIG (reference sequence). The CDR3 coding sequence is TGTGCCTGGATCGAAGGAGGTAGCTCCTACAATGAGCAGTTCTTC. Residues: CAWIEGGSSYNEQFF.

This chain's CDR3 is CASTRGDNEQFF. CDR3 in DNA: TGTGCCAGCACCAGAGGAGACAATGAGCAGTTCTTC. The chain is built from TRBV5-5 and TRBJ2-1; D not certain. V lost 6 bases and J 5 bases, leaving 9 bases between the germline ends. This CDR3 comprises 12 residues. Germline loops: CDR1 SGHKS, CDR2 YYEKEE (reference sequence).

This sequence joins TRBV6-1 and TRBJ2-6; D may be TRBD2 (6 bases). Germline V gene data show CDR1 as MNHNS and CDR2 as SASEGT. The CDR3 covers 18 residues. The germline V and J ends were trimmed by 1 base and 1 base, with 14 bases remaining between them. CDR3 protein: CASSEDGGVSSGANVLTF. CDR3 sequence (DNA): TGTGCCAGCAGTGAAGATGGAGGGGTGTCTTCTGGGGCCAACGTCCTGACTTTC.

The CDR3 spells CASSLGGLAGQYF. For the CDR3, the DNA is TGTGCCAGCAGCTTGGGAGGGCTAGCGGGGCAGTATTTT. The chain is built from TRBV11-2 and TRBJ2-3; 8 bases are a match to TRBD2. Germline CDR1 SGHAT, CDR2 FQNNGV. V lost 3 bases to trimming and J lost 11 bases; unmatched junction nucleotides: 7. This CDR3 contains 13 residues. Supplemented by reference TRBV11-2 and TRBJ2-3, the full variable domain reads EAGVAQSPRYKIIEKRQSVAFWCNPISGHATLYWYQQILGQGPKLLIQFQNNGVVDDSQLPKDRFSAERLKGVDSTLKIQPAKLEDSAVYLCASSLGGLAGQYFGPGTRLTVL.

This clonotype has a handful of counts. V is TRBV5-8 and J is TRBJ2-5, with 10 bases matching TRBD2. This CDR3 contains 15 residues. The germline CDR1 and CDR2 sequences are SGHTS and YDEGEE. V shed 4 bases, J shed 6 bases, and the junction held 9 bases outside the gene matches. The DNA for the CDR3 is TGTGCCAGCAGCACCAGCGGGAGGGCTGAACAGACCCAGTACTTC. Residues: CASSTSGRAEQTQYF.

This chain joins TRBV5-6 and TRBJ2-1; D perhaps matches TRBD2 (7 bases). The CDR3 consists of 15 residues. The V gene lost 2 bases and the J gene lost 3 bases, with 12 bases spanning the gap. Germline CDR1 and CDR2: SGHDT and YYEEEE. CDR3 DNA sequence: TGTGCCAGCAGCTTTAGGGGGGGAGGCTACAATGAGCAGTTCTTC. It yields the protein CASSFRGGGYNEQFF.

This clonotype has a handful of counts. The rearrangement links TRBV5-4 to TRBJ2-2, with D perhaps matching TRBD2 (5 bases). The CDR3 spans 14 residues. The germline V gene has CDR1 SGHNT and CDR2 YYREEE (reference sequence). V lost 8 bases to trimming and J lost 7 bases, with 18 bases between them. The CDR3 sequence: CARLPTGGDGELFF. The CDR3 region has the DNA TGTGCCAGGCTTCCCACCGGAGGAGACGGGGAGCTGTTTTTT. Together with reference TRBV5-4 and TRBJ2-2, the CDR3 gives the full variable domain: ETGVTQSPTHLIKTRGQQVTLRCSSQSGHNTVSWYQQALGQGPQFIFQYYREEENGRGNFPPRFSGLQFPNYSSELNVNALELDDSALYLCARLPTGGDGELFFGEGSRLTVL.

The V and J genes are TRBV7-9 and TRBJ2-1; 7 nucleotides match TRBD1. J gave up 9 bases and V 5 bases, and 10 bases lay outside the gene matches. The CDR3 runs to 14 residues. CDR1 and CDR2 from the germline V gene are SEHNR and FQNEAQ (reference sequence). The CDR3 DNA reads TGTGCCAGCAGCCCACAGGGGTCAGTGGGTGAGCAGTTCTTC. The encoded protein is CASSPQGSVGEQFF.

This sequence joins TRBV4-3 and TRBJ2-1, with 7 bases that match TRBD2. The germline V gene encodes CDR1 LGHNA and CDR2 YSLEER. Germline trimming cut 1 base from V and 10 bases from J; bases unmatched to any gene: 10. This CDR3 has 15 residues. CDR3: CASSQVWGRGEEQFF. The CDR3 DNA sequence: TGCGCCAGCAGCCAAGTGTGGGGGAGGGGTGAAGAGCAGTTCTTC.

This rearrangement joins TRBV5-1 to TRBJ2-1; 13 bases map to TRBD2. V dropped 2 bases and J dropped 8; count of bases not matched to a gene: 10. Germline V gene sequence: CDR1 SGHRS, CDR2 YFSETQ. The CDR3 consists of 17 residues. CDR3 amino acids: CASSFQSTSGRVYEQFF. The DNA of the CDR3 is TGCGCCAGCAGCTTCCAATCTACTAGCGGGAGGGTATATGAGCAGTTCTTC.

In this sample, this clonotype turned up many times. The gene calls are TRBV5-1 and TRBJ1-2, with D unresolved. Germline V lookup: CDR1 SGHRS, CDR2 YFSETQ. V dropped 7 bases and J dropped 4 bases, with 17 bases sitting between them. The CDR3 length is 14 residues. The CDR3 loop reads CASATGGMGYGYTF. DNA for the CDR3: TGCGCCAGCGCTACGGGCGGCATGGGCTATGGCTACACCTTC.

This clonotype was recorded a few times. The chain is built from TRBV7-9 and TRBJ2-1; 12 bases line up with TRBD2. CDR1 is SEHNR, CDR2 FQNEAQ, per germline (reference sequence). There are 14 residues in the CDR3. Trimming removed 4 bases from V and 6 bases from J; junction bases left unmatched: 1. The CDR3 nucleotides are TGTGCCAGCAGCTGGACTAGCGGGATCAATGAGCAGTTCTTC. As protein: CASSWTSGINEQFF.

This rearrangement joins TRBV28 to TRBJ2-5, with 13 positions matching TRBD2. CDR3 size: 17 residues. Germline V CDR1 and CDR2: MDHEN, SYDVKM. J lost 5 bases, V lost 1 base, and 7 bases had no gene match. The CDR3 loop reads CASSLLRLAGGRETQYF. CDR3 coding DNA: TGTGCCAGCAGTTTATTACGACTAGCGGGAGGCAGGGAGACCCAGTACTTC.

There are many counts of this clonotype. The chain joins TRBV7-3 to TRBJ1-1, with D uncertain. In germline, CDR1 is SGHTA, CDR2 FQGTGA. The V end lost 0 bases, the J end lost 0 bases, and 5 bases lay between the germline ends. This CDR3 comprises 14 residues. The CDR3 sequence: CASSLTRMNTEAFF. CDR3 nucleotide sequence: TGTGCCAGCAGCTTAACGAGGATGAACACTGAAGCTTTCTTT.

The chain combines TRBV29-1 with TRBJ2-5, with TRBD1 as a possible D gene (5 bases). V lost 2 bases and J lost 1, with 8 bases in between. CDR1 and CDR2 (germline): SQVTM, ANQGSEA. This CDR3 comprises 13 residues. DNA of the CDR3: TGCAGCGTTGAATTGACAGTCCAAGAGACCCAGTACTTC. The encoded protein is CSVELTVQETQYF.

The chain couples TRBV10-3 to TRBJ2-7, with 9 bases fitting TRBD2. The CDR3 extends over 15 amino acids. The V segment lost 2 bases and the J segment 2 bases; nucleotides outside the gene matches: 4. The germline V gene encodes CDR1 ENHRY and CDR2 SYGVKD. CDR3 in DNA: TGTGCCATCAGTGAGGCTAGCGGGATGGCCTACGAGCAGTACTTC. This translates into CAISEASGMAYEQYF.

Points on this clonotype: An end of the junction differs from the germline gene, which may be a read error. V is TRBV7-9 and J is TRBJ2-2; 9 nucleotides align to TRBD2. There are 14 residues in the CDR3. Germline V gene sequence: CDR1 SEHNR, CDR2 FQNEAQ (reference sequence). CDR3 loop: CATSLSGSPGELFF. The CDR3 nucleotides read TGTGCCACCAGCCTTAGCGGGAGCCCCGGGGAGCTGTTTTTT.

In the case of this clonotype: Without the conserved terminal phenylalanine or tryptophan, this CDR3 likely stems from a read error. V gene TRBV12-3 or TRBV12-4 combines with J gene TRBJ2-2, with TRBD2 matching over 9 bases. J was trimmed by 0 bases and V by 7 bases; bases with no gene match: 3. The CDR3 totals 15 residues. CDR3 nucleotides: TGTGCCAGCAAGCCTAGCGGGACGAACACCGGGGAGCTGTTTTTA. Amino acid sequence: CASKPSGTNTGELFL.

At least ten counts were recorded for this clonotype. V is TRBV20-1 and J is TRBJ1-1; D is unresolved. The CDR3 spans 15 residues. CDR1 and CDR2 (germline): DFQATT, SNEGSKA (reference sequence). Trimming removed 4 bases at V and 0 bases at J, with 15 bases between. CDR3 loop: CSAKDLARMNTEAFF. CDR3 DNA sequence: TGCAGTGCTAAAGACCTAGCGAGGATGAACACTGAAGCTTTCTTT.

This clonotype was seen repeatedly, ten times or more. The V call is TRBV4-3, the J call TRBJ2-1; 7 bases fit TRBD1. V lost 1 base, J lost 6 bases, and 3 bases stayed unmatched. This CDR3 contains 14 residues. Germline V gene sequence: CDR1 LGHNA, CDR2 YSLEER. CDR3 residues: CASSQGQGVNEQFF. DNA for the CDR3: TGCGCCAGCAGCCAAGGACAGGGAGTCAATGAGCAGTTCTTC.

The gene calls are TRBV7-8 and TRBJ2-7; D is unclear. This CDR3 spans 14 amino acids. The V end was cut by 5 bases, the J end by 3 bases, with 14 bases between. Looked up from germline, CDR1 is SGHVS and CDR2 is FQNEAQ. CDR3 sequence reads: CASSPRLTGYEQYF. CDR3 in DNA: TGTGCCAGCAGCCCTCGCCTAACGGGCTACGAGCAGTACTTC. Full variable domain (outside the CDR3, taken from reference TRBV7-8 and TRBJ2-7): GAGVSQSPRYKVAKRGQDVALRCDPISGHVSLFWYQQALGQGPEFLTYFQNEAQLDKSGLPSDRFFAERPEGSVSTLKIQRTQQEDSAVYLCASSPRLTGYEQYFGPGTRLTVT.